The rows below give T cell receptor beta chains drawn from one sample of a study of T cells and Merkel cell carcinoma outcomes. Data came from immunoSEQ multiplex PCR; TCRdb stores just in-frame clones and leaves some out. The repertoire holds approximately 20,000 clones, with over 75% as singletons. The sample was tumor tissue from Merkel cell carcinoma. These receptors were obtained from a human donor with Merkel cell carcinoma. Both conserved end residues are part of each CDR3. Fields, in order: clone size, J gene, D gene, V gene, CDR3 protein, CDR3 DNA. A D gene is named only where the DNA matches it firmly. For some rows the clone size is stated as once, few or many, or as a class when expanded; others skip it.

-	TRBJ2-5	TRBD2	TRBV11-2	CASSLALAGAQFRETQYF	TGTGCCAGCAGCTTAGCACTAGCGGGGGCCCAATTCCGGGAGACCCAGTACTTC
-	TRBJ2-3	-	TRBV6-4	CASSASEGVTQYF	TGTGCCAGCAGTGCGAGCGAGGGAGTTACGCAGTATTTT
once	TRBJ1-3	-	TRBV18	CASSPEAAGNTIYF	TGTGCCAGCTCACCAGAGGCAGCAGGAAACACCATATATTTT
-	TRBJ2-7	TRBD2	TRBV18	CASSRVGDGRDEQYF	TGTGCCAGCTCGCGCGTCGGGGACGGGAGGGACGAGCAGTACTTC
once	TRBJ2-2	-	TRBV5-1	CASSLVRQPNTGELFF	TGCGCCAGCAGCTTAGTAAGACAGCCGAACACCGGGGAGCTGTTTTTT
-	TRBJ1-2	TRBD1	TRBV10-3	CAIRSGTGGINYGYTF	TGTGCCATCAGGAGCGGGACAGGGGGAATTAACTATGGCTACACCTTC
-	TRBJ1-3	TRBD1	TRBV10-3	CAISDRERRNTIYF	TGTGCCATCAGCGACAGGGAACGGAGAAACACCATATATTTT
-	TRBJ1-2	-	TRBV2	CASGRRLGYGYTF	TGTGCCAGCGGACGACGGTTAGGATATGGCTACACCTTC
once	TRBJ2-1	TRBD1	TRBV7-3	CASSFLGRGINEQFF	TGTGCCAGCAGCTTTCTTGGCAGGGGGATCAATGAGCAGTTCTTC
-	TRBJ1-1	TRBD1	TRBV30	CAWSTGENTEAFF	TGTGCCTGGAGTACAGGGGAGAACACTGAAGCTTTTTTT
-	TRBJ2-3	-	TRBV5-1	CASSLLGTSTDTQYF	TGCGCCAGCAGCTTGCTTGGTACCAGCACAGATACGCAGTATTTT
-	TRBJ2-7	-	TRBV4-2	CASSQDRTGVTKYEQYF	TGTGCCAGCAGCCAAGATCGAACGGGGGTCACCAAATACGAGCAGTACTTC
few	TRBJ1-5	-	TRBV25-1	CASSDPRSLDQPQHF	TGTGCCAGCAGTGATCCCAGGAGCCTTGATCAGCCCCAGCATTTT
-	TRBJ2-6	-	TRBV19	CASSRSAANVLTF	TGTGCCAGTAGCAGGTCTGCGGCCAACGTCCTGACTTTC
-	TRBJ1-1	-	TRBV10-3	CATDTRESTEAFF	TGTGCCACCGACACCAGGGAGAGCACTGAAGCTTTCTTT
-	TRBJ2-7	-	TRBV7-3	CASSPASGYEQYF	TGTGCCAGCAGCCCCGCGAGCGGGTACGAGCAGTACTTC
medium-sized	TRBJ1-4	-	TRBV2	CASSEGLRGDEKLFF	TGTGCCAGCAGTGAAGGGCTGAGGGGTGATGAAAAACTGTTTTTT
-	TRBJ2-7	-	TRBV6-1	CASNRGRSYEQYF	TGTGCCAGCAACCGGGGGAGAAGCTACGAGCAGTACTTC
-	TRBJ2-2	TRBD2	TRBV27	CASSLVGGTAGELFF	TGTGCCAGCAGTTTAGTGGGAGGGACGGCCGGGGAGCTGTTTTTT
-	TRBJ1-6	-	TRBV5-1	CASSLVRNNSPLHF	TGCGCCAGCAGCTTGGTCCGGAATAATTCACCCCTCCACTTT
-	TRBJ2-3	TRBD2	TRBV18	CASSPSGLAGGTDTQYF	TGTGCCAGCTCACCATCAGGACTAGCGGGAGGCACAGATACGCAGTATTTT
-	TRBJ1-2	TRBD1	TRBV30	CAWIRTGHNYGYTF	TGTGCCTGGATTAGGACAGGCCATAACTATGGCTACACCTTC
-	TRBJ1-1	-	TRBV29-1	CSGRPGPMNTEAFF	TGCAGCGGGCGGCCAGGGCCCATGAACACTGAAGCTTTCTTT
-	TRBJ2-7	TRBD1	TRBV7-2	CASSQRQGSYEQYF	TGTGCCAGCAGCCAAAGACAGGGATCCTACGAGCAGTACTTC
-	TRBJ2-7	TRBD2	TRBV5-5	CASSLASGRAYEQYF	TGTGCCAGCAGCTTGGCTAGCGGGAGGGCCTACGAGCAGTACTTC
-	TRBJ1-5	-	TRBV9	CASSADGGIQPQHF	TGTGCCAGCAGCGCCGATGGGGGGATTCAGCCCCAGCATTTT
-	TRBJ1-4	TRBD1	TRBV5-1	CASRGTGERKLFF	TGCGCCAGCAGAGGAACAGGGGAGCGAAAACTGTTTTTT
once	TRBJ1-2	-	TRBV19	CASSAGTNYGYTF	TGTGCCAGTAGTGCAGGGACAAACTATGGCTACACCTTC
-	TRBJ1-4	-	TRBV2	CASGQGRKGGEKLFF	TGTGCCAGCGGGCAGGGGCGGAAGGGAGGTGAAAAACTGTTTTTT
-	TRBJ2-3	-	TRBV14	CASSRRGPFTDTQYF	TGTGCCAGCAGCCGCCGGGGGCCTTTCACAGATACGCAGTATTTT
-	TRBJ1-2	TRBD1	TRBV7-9	CASSLGTGRDYGYTF	TGTGCCAGCAGCCTCGGGACAGGGAGGGACTATGGCTACACCTTC
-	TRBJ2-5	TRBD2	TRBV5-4	CASSRAGALPWGETQYF	TGTGCCAGCAGCCGAGCGGGAGCGTTACCGTGGGGAGAGACCCAGTACTTC
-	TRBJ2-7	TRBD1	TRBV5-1	CASSVRQGDYEQYF	TGCGCCAGCAGCGTCAGACAGGGGGACTACGAGCAGTACTTC
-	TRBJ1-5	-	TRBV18	CASSPRVNQPQHF	TGTGCCAGCTCACCGAGAGTGAATCAGCCCCAGCATTTT
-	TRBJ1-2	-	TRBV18	CASSPGQNYYGYTF	TGTGCCAGCTCACCAGGCCAGAACTACTATGGCTACACCTTC
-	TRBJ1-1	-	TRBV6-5	CASSYTANTEAFF	TGTGCCAGCAGCTACACCGCGAACACTGAAGCTTTCTTT
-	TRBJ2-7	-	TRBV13	CASSVGGTDEQYF	TGTGCCAGCAGTGTGGGAGGTACGGACGAGCAGTACTTC
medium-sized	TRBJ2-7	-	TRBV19	CASSIILRGEQYF	TGTGCCAGTAGTATTATCCTACGGGGAGAGCAGTACTTC
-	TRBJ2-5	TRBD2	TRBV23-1	CASSQSRWGDYIKETQYF	TGCGCCAGCAGTCAATCGCGATGGGGGGACTACATAAAAGAGACCCAGTACTTC
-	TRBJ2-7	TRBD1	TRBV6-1	CASIAGTGVHEQYF	TGTGCCAGCATTGCTGGGACAGGGGTACACGAGCAGTACTTC